This is a list of T cell receptor beta chains from one sample in a study of cytomegalovirus exposure and HLA in healthy donors. Clones were sequenced by immunoSEQ multiplex PCR, and TCRdb holds only the in-frame ones, with some missing. The sample has 200,000 or so clones, 80% to 85% seen once. The sequencing sample was made of PBMCs. The receptors were gathered from a woman aged 18 to 35 in good health and CMV-seropositive. Both conserved end residues are part of each CDR3. The order of the fields is V gene, J gene, CDR3 length, clone size, D gene, CDR3 DNA, CDR3 protein. D genes are given only for firm matches. The size field is filled for only some rows; it gives once, few, many or a size class.

v_gene: TRBV4-1
j_gene: TRBJ1-2
len: 15
abundance: -
d_gene: -
CDR3nt: TGCGCCAGCAGCCAAGATAACTCCCCGAACTATGGCTACACCTTC
CDR3aa: CASSQDNSPNYGYTF

v_gene: TRBV9
j_gene: TRBJ2-1
len: 14
abundance: -
d_gene: TRBD2
CDR3nt: TGTGCCAGCAGCGTAGGACTAGCTCACAATGAGCAGTTCTTC
CDR3aa: CASSVGLAHNEQFF

v_gene: TRBV9
j_gene: TRBJ2-5
len: 15
abundance: few
d_gene: -
CDR3nt: TGTGCCAGCAGCGTAGGGTCGCCAACAGGGGAGACCCAGTACTTC
CDR3aa: CASSVGSPTGETQYF

v_gene: TRBV18
j_gene: TRBJ2-5
len: 13
abundance: -
d_gene: -
CDR3nt: TGTGCCAGCTCACCTCAGGGGAAAGAGACCCAGTACTTC
CDR3aa: CASSPQGKETQYF

v_gene: TRBV5-4
j_gene: TRBJ2-1
len: 15
abundance: -
d_gene: TRBD1
CDR3nt: TGTGCCAGCAGCTTACCCACCCGGACAGGGAATGAGCAGTTCTTC
CDR3aa: CASSLPTRTGNEQFF

v_gene: TRBV6-5
j_gene: TRBJ1-3
len: 13
abundance: -
d_gene: -
CDR3nt: TGTGCCGTCGGGAGGTTCTCTGGAAACACCATATATTTT
CDR3aa: CAVGRFSGNTIYF

v_gene: TRBV28
j_gene: TRBJ2-3
len: 15
abundance: -
d_gene: -
CDR3nt: TGTGCCAGCAGTTTCCAGGGATATAGCACAGATACGCAGTATTTT
CDR3aa: CASSFQGYSTDTQYF

v_gene: TRBV9
j_gene: TRBJ2-1
len: 17
abundance: -
d_gene: TRBD2
CDR3nt: TGTGCCAGCAGCGTAGGGACCAGCGGGGGCGCGTACAATGAGCAGTTCTTC
CDR3aa: CASSVGTSGGAYNEQFF

v_gene: TRBV30
j_gene: TRBJ1-2
len: 11
abundance: -
d_gene: -
CDR3nt: TGTGCCTGGAGTGTTAGCTATGGCTACACCTTC
CDR3aa: CAWSVSYGYTF

v_gene: TRBV5-1
j_gene: TRBJ1-2
len: 17
abundance: once
d_gene: TRBD1
CDR3nt: TGCGCCAGCAGCTCCCGGGACAGGGGGCTAAGGCCGGATGGCTACACCTTC
CDR3aa: CASSSRDRGLRPDGYTF

v_gene: TRBV13
j_gene: TRBJ2-1
len: 17
abundance: -
d_gene: TRBD2
CDR3nt: TGTGCCACCACAACGGGGGGGCTGGGGTCCACTCGTAATGAGCAGTTCTTC
CDR3aa: CATTTGGLGSTRNEQFF

v_gene: TRBV6-5
j_gene: TRBJ2-5
len: 16
abundance: -
d_gene: TRBD2
CDR3nt: TGTGCCAGCAGTTCGTCACTAGCGGGGGTGGGGGAGACCCAGTACTTC
CDR3aa: CASSSSLAGVGETQYF

v_gene: TRBV9
j_gene: TRBJ1-1
len: 16
abundance: -
d_gene: -
CDR3nt: TGTGCCAGCAGCGTGTCGGGAGGGCTCTATGGCACTGAAGCTTTCTTT
CDR3aa: CASSVSGGLYGTEAFF

v_gene: TRBV6-6
j_gene: TRBJ1-2
len: 14
abundance: -
d_gene: -
CDR3nt: TGTGCCAGCAGTTACTCGGCAGGGTTATATGGCTACACCTTC
CDR3aa: CASSYSAGLYGYTF

v_gene: TRBV2
j_gene: TRBJ1-1
len: 15
abundance: few
d_gene: TRBD1
CDR3nt: TGTGCCAGCAGTGAAGAAGGGGGCCGGAGCACTGAAGCTTTCTTT
CDR3aa: CASSEEGGRSTEAFF

v_gene: TRBV19
j_gene: TRBJ2-6
len: 15
abundance: -
d_gene: TRBD1
CDR3nt: TGTGCCAGTAGTGCGGACAGGTCCGGGGCCAACGTCCTGACTTTC
CDR3aa: CASSADRSGANVLTF

v_gene: TRBV18
j_gene: TRBJ2-7
len: 12
abundance: -
d_gene: -
CDR3nt: TGTGCCAGCTCACCAGACAGGTACGAGCAGTACTTC
CDR3aa: CASSPDRYEQYF

v_gene: TRBV10-3
j_gene: TRBJ2-7
len: 15
abundance: -
d_gene: TRBD1
CDR3nt: TGTGCCATCAGTGACCCTGGGGGACAGACTTACGAGCAGTACTTC
CDR3aa: CAISDPGGQTYEQYF

v_gene: TRBV7-2
j_gene: TRBJ2-4
len: 15
abundance: -
d_gene: TRBD2
CDR3nt: TGTGCCAGCAGCTCTTCGCGGGGGGGGGAAAACATTCAGTACTTC
CDR3aa: CASSSSRGGENIQYF

v_gene: TRBV14
j_gene: TRBJ1-2
len: 15
abundance: -
d_gene: -
CDR3nt: TGTGCCAGCAGCCAAGTTTCAGGGCGGGGGTATGGCTACACCTTC
CDR3aa: CASSQVSGRGYGYTF

v_gene: TRBV23-1
j_gene: TRBJ1-2
len: 13
abundance: -
d_gene: -
CDR3nt: TGCGCCAGCAGTCAATGCAGTGACTATGGCTACACCTTC
CDR3aa: CASSQCSDYGYTF

v_gene: TRBV5-6
j_gene: TRBJ2-3
len: 12
abundance: -
d_gene: -
CDR3nt: TGTGCCAGCAGCTTGGTAGGTAGCCTCGGATTTTTT
CDR3aa: CASSLVGSLGFF

v_gene: TRBV5-1
j_gene: TRBJ2-2
len: 13
abundance: once
d_gene: TRBD1
CDR3nt: TGCGCCAGCAGCCCTGACAGGGCCGGGGAGCTGTTTTTT
CDR3aa: CASSPDRAGELFF

v_gene: TRBV11-3
j_gene: TRBJ1-1
len: 16
abundance: -
d_gene: -
CDR3nt: TGTGCCAGCAGCTTAGAGTGGACAGTCATGAACACTGAAGCTTTCTTT
CDR3aa: CASSLEWTVMNTEAFF

v_gene: TRBV4-2
j_gene: TRBJ2-3
len: 14
abundance: -
d_gene: TRBD2
CDR3nt: TGTGCCAGCGCCCGGGGGGGCGCCACAGATACGCAGTATTTT
CDR3aa: CASARGGATDTQYF

v_gene: TRBV5-4
j_gene: TRBJ2-7
len: 13
abundance: few
d_gene: -
CDR3nt: TGTGCCAGCAGCTCCTCTTCCTACTACGAGCAGTACTTC
CDR3aa: CASSSSSYYEQYF

v_gene: TRBV4-1
j_gene: TRBJ2-1
len: 13
abundance: -
d_gene: -
CDR3nt: TGCGCCAGCAGCCAGGGGCCCTACAATGAGCAGTTCTTC
CDR3aa: CASSQGPYNEQFF

v_gene: TRBV18
j_gene: TRBJ1-5
len: 15
abundance: once
d_gene: TRBD1
CDR3nt: TGTGCCAGCTCTCCTACAGCCCAGGGGGATCAGCCCCAGCATTTT
CDR3aa: CASSPTAQGDQPQHF